These 8 T cell receptor beta chains share one sample of origin, sequenced in a study of identical twins. MiXCR, run by TCRdb on the 5' RACE reads, gives a single entry per CDR3 protein. The table records more than 400,000 distinct CDR3 sequences, about 16% of them present only once. The same data also went into a second study, on yellow fever vaccine responses in identical twins.

Sequenced material: CD4+ T cells sorted from blood. Receptors originate from a woman aged 18-30 years in good health.

V and J are TRBV12-3 or TRBV12-4 and TRBJ2-1; 7 bases map to TRBD2. The CDR3 has 16 amino acids. Trimming took 5 bases from V and 2 from J; bases not matched to a gene: 9. This CDR3 is CASSPERLAAYNEQFF. Here the CDR3 DNA reads TGTGCCAGCAGTCCGGAGCGACTAGCAGCCTACAATGAGCAGTTCTTC.

J is TRBJ2-1 and V is TRBV2; 8 positions match TRBD2. CDR1 SNHLY and CDR2 FYNNEI come from the germline V gene. CDR3 length equals 16 residues. With V trimmed by 3 bases and J by 4 bases, 8 bases remained unmatched. This chain's CDR3 is CASSDLRGVPYNEQFF. CDR3 sequence (DNA): TGTGCCAGCAGTGATCTGCGGGGGGTTCCGTACAATGAGCAGTTCTTC.

Ten or more counts support this clonotype. The V call is TRBV12-3 or TRBV12-4, the J call TRBJ1-4, with D possibly matching TRBD1 (6 bases). The CDR3 is made up of 15 amino acids. The germline V and J ends were trimmed by 6 bases and 4 bases, with 15 bases remaining between them. This chain's CDR3 is CASSPGTPNNEKLFF. The CDR3 region has the DNA TGTGCCAGCAGCCCCGGGACACCGAATAATGAAAAACTGTTTTTT.

The genes are TRBV11-1 and TRBJ2-1; 9 positions agree with TRBD2. J lost 3 bases, V lost 4 bases, and 13 bases had no gene match. Germline CDR1 is SGHAT and CDR2 is FQDESV (reference sequence). The CDR3 spans 18 residues. DNA of the CDR3: TGTGCCAGCAGCTCCCCGACTAGCGGCAATGAAAACTACAATGAGCAGTTCTTC. Its protein product is CASSSPTSGNENYNEQFF.

The chain links TRBV6-1 to TRBJ1-2; no clear D gene. CDR1 and CDR2 from the germline V gene are MNHNS and SASEGT. Trimming stripped 10 bases from V and 2 bases from J, with 11 bases between. The CDR3 has 12 residues. For the CDR3, the DNA is TGTGCCACCCTGACTTTAAACTATGGCTACACCTTC. This encodes CATLTLNYGYTF.

This clonotype turned up a few times. This chain joins TRBV16 and TRBJ2-2, with no clear D. The CDR3 covers 13 residues. Germline V gives CDR1 KGHSY, CDR2 FQNENV. The ends were cut back, 0 bases at V and 4 bases at J, with 3 bases in the middle. The CDR3 DNA sequence: TGTGCCAGCAGCCAATCAACCACCGGGGAGCTGTTTTTT. This encodes CASSQSTTGELFF.

The chain recombines TRBV5-1 with TRBJ1-1; D may be TRBD1 (5 bases). CDR1 and CDR2 (germline): SGHRS, YFSETQ. The CDR3 sequence is 15 residues long. Trimming stripped 6 bases from V and 1 base from J, with 16 bases between. The CDR3 sequence: CASTGRAYSNTEAFF. CDR3 DNA sequence: TGCGCCAGCACGGGCAGGGCCTATTCGAACACTGAAGCTTTCTTT.

The V and J genes are TRBV12-3 or TRBV12-4 and TRBJ2-1; 7 bases match TRBD2. J gave up 4 bases and V 7 bases, and 16 bases lay outside the gene matches. The CDR3 loop spans 17 amino acids. In DNA form, the CDR3 reads TGTGCCAGCACCCCCGTAAGAGCAGCGGGGTCGTACAATGAGCAGTTCTTC. Amino acid sequence: CASTPVRAAGSYNEQFF.